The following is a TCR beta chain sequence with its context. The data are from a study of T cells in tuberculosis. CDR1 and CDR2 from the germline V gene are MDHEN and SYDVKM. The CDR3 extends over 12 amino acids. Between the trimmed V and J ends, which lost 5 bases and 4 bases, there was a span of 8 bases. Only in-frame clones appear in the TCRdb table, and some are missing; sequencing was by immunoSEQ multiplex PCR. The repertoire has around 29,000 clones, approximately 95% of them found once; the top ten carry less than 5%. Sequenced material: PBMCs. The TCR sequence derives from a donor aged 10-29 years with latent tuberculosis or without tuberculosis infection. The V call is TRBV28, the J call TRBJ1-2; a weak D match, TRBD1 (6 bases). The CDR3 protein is CASSRTVYGYTF. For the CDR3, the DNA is TGTGCCAGCAGTCGGACAGTCTATGGCTACACCTTC.